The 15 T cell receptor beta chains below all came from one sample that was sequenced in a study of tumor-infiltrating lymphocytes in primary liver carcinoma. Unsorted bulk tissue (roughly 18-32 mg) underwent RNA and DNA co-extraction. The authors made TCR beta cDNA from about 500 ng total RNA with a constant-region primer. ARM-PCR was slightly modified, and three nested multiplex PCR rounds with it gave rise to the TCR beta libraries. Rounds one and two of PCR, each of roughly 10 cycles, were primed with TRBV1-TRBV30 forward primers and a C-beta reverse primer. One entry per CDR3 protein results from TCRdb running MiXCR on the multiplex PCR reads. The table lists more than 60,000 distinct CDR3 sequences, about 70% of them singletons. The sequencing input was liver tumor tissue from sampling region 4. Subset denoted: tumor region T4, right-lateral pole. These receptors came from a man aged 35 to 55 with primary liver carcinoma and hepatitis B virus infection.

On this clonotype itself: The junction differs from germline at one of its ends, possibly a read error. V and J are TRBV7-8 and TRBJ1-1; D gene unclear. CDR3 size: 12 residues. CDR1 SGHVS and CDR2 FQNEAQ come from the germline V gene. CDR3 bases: TGTGCCAGCAGCTTACAAAACACTGGAGCTTCCTTT. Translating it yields CASSLQNTGASF.

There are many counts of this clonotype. This CDR3 reads CASSRGPDYGYTF. CDR3 in DNA: TGTGCCAGCAGCAGGGGGCCGGACTATGGCTACACCTTC. The chain employs TRBV6-5 and TRBJ1-2; 8 nucleotides match TRBD1. The CDR3 has 13 residues. Per germline, CDR1 MNHEY and CDR2 SVGAGI. V gave up 6 bases and J gave up 3 bases; unmatched junction bases: 3.

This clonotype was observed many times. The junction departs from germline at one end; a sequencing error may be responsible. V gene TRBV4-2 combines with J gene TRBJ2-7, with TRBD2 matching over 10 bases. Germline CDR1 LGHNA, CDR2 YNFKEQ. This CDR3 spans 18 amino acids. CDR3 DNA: TGTGGCAGCAGCCAAGAAGGGGTAGCGGGAGGATTACCGTACGAGCAGTACTTC. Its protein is CGSSQEGVAGGLPYEQYF.

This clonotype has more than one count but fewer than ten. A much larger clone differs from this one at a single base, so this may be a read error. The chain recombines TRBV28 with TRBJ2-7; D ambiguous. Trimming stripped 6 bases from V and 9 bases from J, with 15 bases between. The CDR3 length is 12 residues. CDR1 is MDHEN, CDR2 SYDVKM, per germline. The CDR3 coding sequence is TGTGCCAGCAGCTCCCCGCAATTTGGGCAGTACTTC. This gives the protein CASSSPQFGQYF.

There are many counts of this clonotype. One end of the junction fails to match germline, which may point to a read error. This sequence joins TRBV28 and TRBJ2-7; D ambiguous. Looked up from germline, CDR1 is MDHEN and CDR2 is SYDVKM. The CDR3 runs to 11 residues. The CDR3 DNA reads TGTGCCAGCTCTAGTAGGACGCCCGTCCACTTC. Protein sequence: CASSSRTPVHF.

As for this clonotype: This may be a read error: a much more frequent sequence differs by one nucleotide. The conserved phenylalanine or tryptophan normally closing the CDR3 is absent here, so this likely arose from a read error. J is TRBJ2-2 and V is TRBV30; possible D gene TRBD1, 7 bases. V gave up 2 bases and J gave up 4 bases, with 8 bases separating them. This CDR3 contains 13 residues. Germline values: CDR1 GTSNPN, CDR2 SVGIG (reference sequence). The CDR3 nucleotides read TGTGCCTGGAGTCAGGGGGGCACCGGGGAGCTGTTTATT. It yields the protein CAWSQGGTGELFI.

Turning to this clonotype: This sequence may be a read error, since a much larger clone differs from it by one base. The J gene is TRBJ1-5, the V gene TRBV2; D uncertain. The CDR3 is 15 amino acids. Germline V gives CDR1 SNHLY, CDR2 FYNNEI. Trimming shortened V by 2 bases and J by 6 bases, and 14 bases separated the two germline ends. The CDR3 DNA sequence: TGTGCCAGCAGTGAACAGGCGAATGCATGTCAGCCCCAGCATTTT. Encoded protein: CASSEQANACQPQHF.

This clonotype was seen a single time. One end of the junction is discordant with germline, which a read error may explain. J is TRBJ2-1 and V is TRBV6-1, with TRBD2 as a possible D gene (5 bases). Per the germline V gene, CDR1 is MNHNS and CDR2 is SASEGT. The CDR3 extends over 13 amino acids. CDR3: CVSNEVGVDEQSF. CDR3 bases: TGTGTCAGCAATGAAGTGGGAGTCGATGAGCAGTCCTTC.

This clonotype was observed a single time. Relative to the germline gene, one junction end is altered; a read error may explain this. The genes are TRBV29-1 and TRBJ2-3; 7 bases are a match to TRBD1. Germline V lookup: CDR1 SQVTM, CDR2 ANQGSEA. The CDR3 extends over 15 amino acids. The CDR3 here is CSVEPPRQGPDMQYF. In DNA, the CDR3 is TGCAGCGTTGAACCTCCGAGACAGGGCCCAGATATGCAGTATTTT.

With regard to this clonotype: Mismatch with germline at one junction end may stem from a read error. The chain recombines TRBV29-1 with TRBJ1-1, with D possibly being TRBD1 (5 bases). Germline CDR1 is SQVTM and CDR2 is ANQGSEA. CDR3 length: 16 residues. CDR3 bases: TGCAGCGTTGGTGGGGCCAAGGACATTATGAACACTGAAGCTCTCTTT. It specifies CSVGGAKDIMNTEALF.

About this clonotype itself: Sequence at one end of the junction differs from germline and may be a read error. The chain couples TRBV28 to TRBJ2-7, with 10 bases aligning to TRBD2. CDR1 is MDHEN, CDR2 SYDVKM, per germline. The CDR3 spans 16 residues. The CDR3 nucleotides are TGTGCCGGCAGACGTCCTAGCGGGAGCCACTCCTACGAGCAGTACTTC. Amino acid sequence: CAGRRPSGSHSYEQYF.

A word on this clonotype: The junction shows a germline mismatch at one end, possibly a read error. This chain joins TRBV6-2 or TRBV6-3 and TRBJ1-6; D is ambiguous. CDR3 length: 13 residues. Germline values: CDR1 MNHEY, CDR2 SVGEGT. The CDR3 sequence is CASTGVGNSPIHF. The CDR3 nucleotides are TGTGCCAGTACCGGGGTCGGCAATTCACCCATCCACTTT.

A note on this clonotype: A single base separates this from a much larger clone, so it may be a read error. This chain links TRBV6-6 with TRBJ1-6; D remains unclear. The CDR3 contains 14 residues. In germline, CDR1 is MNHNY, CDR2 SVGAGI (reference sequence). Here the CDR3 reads CTSSLGPENSPLHF. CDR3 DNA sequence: TGTACCAGCAGCCTAGGGCCAGAAAATTCACCCCTCCACTTT.

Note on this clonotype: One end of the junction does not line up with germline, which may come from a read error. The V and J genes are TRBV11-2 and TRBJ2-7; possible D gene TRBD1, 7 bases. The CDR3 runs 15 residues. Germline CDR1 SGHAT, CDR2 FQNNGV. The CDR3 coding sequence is TGTGCTAGCAGCTGGCAGGGGGGACTGCGCTACGAGCGGTACTTC. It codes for CASSWQGGLRYERYF.

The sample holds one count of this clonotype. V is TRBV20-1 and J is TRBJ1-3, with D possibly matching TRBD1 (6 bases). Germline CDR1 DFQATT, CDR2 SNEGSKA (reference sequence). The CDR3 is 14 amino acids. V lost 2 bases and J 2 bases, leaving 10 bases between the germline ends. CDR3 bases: TGCAGTGCTAGATCCGGGGGGCCTGGAAACACCATATATTTT. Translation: CSARSGGPGNTIYF.